The sequence of this T cell receptor beta chain was determined in a study of shared clonotypes between healthy human individuals. General study findings and limits: Clonotypes shared by all four donors outscored non-shared clonotypes in generation probability.

This clone was seen a few times. Its antigen is undetermined. Different DNA sequences within this sample yield the same CDR3. V lost 6 bases, J lost 2 bases, and 4 bases lay in between. There are 12 residues in the CDR3. Germline V gives CDR1 MNHEY, CDR2 SVGAGI. Profiling relied on immunoSEQ multiplex PCR, and the TCRdb table lists in-frame clones only, not all of them. The sample consists of about 2,500,000 clones, around 90% of them appearing once. The sequencing input was naive CD4+ T cells sorted from blood. Subset given: CD45RA+ positively selected. This clonotype originated in a man aged 18 to 29 in good health. V is TRBV6-5 and J is TRBJ2-2; D unresolved. CDR3 DNA: TGTGCCAGCAGCGAAAACACCGGGGAGCTGTTTTTT. This codes for CASSENTGELFF.